Presented here are 18 T cell receptor beta chains from one specimen sequenced in a study of regulatory T cells in long-lasting Graves disease (dated by TCRdb to the early 2020s). This sample's time point label indicates: newly diagnosed GD, antithyroid drugs for less than 3 months. RNA was extracted from PBMCs in TRIzol for both TCR sequencing and RNA sequencing. The receptor library was made with multiplex PCR. TCRdb names Illumina HiSeq 4000 as the instrument used. TCR beta libraries were built with iRepertoire HTBI primers and Arm-PCR amplification of CDR3 regions. The raw public data were reprocessed by TCRdb itself: fastp quality trimming at Q25, MiXCR clonotype calling, in-frame beta chains only. Each record represents a unique CDR3 protein, reported with the most common genes and DNA among its rows. This sample comprises hundreds of thousands of distinct CDR3 sequences, roughly 15% of them detected only once. The ten largest clones capture approximately 18% of the sample.

The data also belong to a second study, concerning T cells in Graves' hyperthyroidism and ophthalmopathy.

This specimen was peripheral blood mononuclear cells (PBMCs), taken at new diagnosis, from a patient treated with antithyroid drugs. The source of these receptors is a woman aged 25 to 39 with Graves disease. Donor details come from another sample of the same person, matched by shared clones.

The V call is TRBV28, the J call TRBJ2-7; 7 nucleotides align to TRBD2. J was trimmed by 6 bases and V by 3 bases; bases with no gene match: 8. Germline CDR1 is MDHEN and CDR2 is SYDVKM. This CDR3 contains 14 residues. The CDR3 DNA sequence: TGTGCCAGCAGTTTTGGGATCGGGAGGTTCGAGCAGTACTTC. Its translation: CASSFGIGRFEQYF.

In this sample, this clonotype turned up a few times. This sequence joins TRBV19 and TRBJ2-5, with 7 bases fitting TRBD2. The V and J ends lost 10 bases and 5 bases, in that order; junction bases with no gene match: 10. Germline-derived CDR1 and CDR2 are LNHDA and SQIVND (reference sequence). CDR3 length: 13 amino acids. The chain's CDR3 is CATQSGRTETQYF. The CDR3, as DNA: TGTGCCACCCAGTCCGGGAGGACGGAGACCCAGTACTTC.

In its sample, this clonotype was seen a few times. This chain uses TRBV16 with TRBJ2-1; tentatively, D is TRBD2 (6 bases). The V and J ends lost 0 bases and 4 bases respectively, with 10 bases between them. Germline V gene lookup returns CDR1 KGHSY and CDR2 FQNENV. The CDR3 totals 15 residues. Here the CDR3 reads CASSQSVGGYNEQFF. CDR3 sequence (DNA): TGTGCCAGCAGCCAATCGGTGGGGGGTTACAATGAGCAGTTCTTC.

The chain uses TRBV19 and TRBJ1-5; weak D call: TRBD1 (6 bases). The V gene lost 3 bases and the J gene lost 7 bases, with 16 bases spanning the gap. CDR3 length: 15 residues. The germline V gene has CDR1 LNHDA and CDR2 SQIVND (reference sequence). The CDR3 coding sequence is TGTGCCAGTAGTATCCGGACAGAGGGAGTACAGCCCCAGCATTTT. Its translation: CASSIRTEGVQPQHF. Full variable domain (remainder filled in from reference TRBV19 and TRBJ1-5): DGGITQSPKYLFRKEGQNVTLSCEQNLNHDAMYWYRQDPGQGLRLIYYSQIVNDFQKGDIAEGYSVSREKKESFPLTVTSAQKNPTAFYLCASSIRTEGVQPQHFGDGTRLSIL.

The V gene is TRBV7-9, the J gene TRBJ1-2; possible D gene TRBD1, 5 bases. This CDR3 has 13 residues. The V gene's germline CDR1 is SEHNR and CDR2 FQNEAQ (reference sequence). Trimming took off 5 bases at V and 3 bases at J, with 10 bases between the two ends. The CDR3 bases are TGTGCCAGCAGCCTGGGGGAAGACTATGGCTACACCTTC. Amino acids: CASSLGEDYGYTF.

This clonotype appeared a few times. This chain uses TRBV28 with TRBJ2-1, with 10 bases identical to TRBD2. Trimming cost V 1 base and J 8 bases; bases outside gene matches: 11. CDR3 length: 17 amino acids. Germline-derived CDR1 and CDR2 are MDHEN and SYDVKM. This CDR3 is CASSLYRASGRLDEQFF. Written as DNA, the CDR3 is TGTGCCAGCAGTTTATACAGGGCTAGCGGGAGACTCGATGAGCAGTTCTTC.

V and J are TRBV4-2 and TRBJ2-2; possibly TRBD2 for D (5 bases). V lost 2 bases to trimming and J lost 6 bases, with 13 bases between them. The CDR3 length is 15 residues. Germline V gives CDR1 LGHNA, CDR2 YNFKEQ. The CDR3 sequence is CASSQSRGGPGELFF. The CDR3, as DNA: TGTGCCAGCAGCCAAAGTCGTGGCGGGCCCGGGGAGCTGTTTTTT.

The chain uses TRBV15 and TRBJ2-3; D is undetermined. The CDR3 covers 16 residues. Germline V gives CDR1 LNHNV, CDR2 YYDKDF (reference sequence). Trimming pared 0 bases from V and 1 base from J, leaving 11 bases between. CDR3 loop: CATSRDVIARTDTQYF. Written as DNA, the CDR3 is TGTGCCACCAGCAGAGATGTGATAGCCCGCACAGATACGCAGTATTTT.

The table lists this clonotype with many counts. The chain combines TRBV7-2 with TRBJ2-1; TRBD2 agrees at 11 bases. The J segment lost 4 bases and the V segment lost 5 bases, leaving 4 bases of the junction unmatched. Germline values: CDR1 SGHTA, CDR2 FQGNSA. The length of the CDR3 is 15 residues. The chain's CDR3 is CASSILAGGYNEQFF. The CDR3 DNA reads TGTGCCAGCAGCATTCTAGCGGGAGGTTACAATGAGCAGTTCTTC.

Points on this clonotype: It may be a read error: a sequence one base away is much more abundant. This chain uses TRBV29-1 with TRBJ2-7; 9 nucleotides line up with TRBD1. From germline, CDR1 is SQVTM and CDR2 ANQGSEA. The CDR3 spans 15 residues. The CDR3 DNA reads TGCAGCGTCAAGAGGGACAGGGTGACCTCCTACGCGCAGTACTTC. This sequence encodes CSVKRDRVTSYAQYF.

This clonotype was detected only a few times. The genes are TRBV6-9 and TRBJ2-1, with D maybe TRBD2 (5 bases). There are 16 residues in the CDR3. Trimming stripped 3 bases from V and 0 bases from J, with 12 bases between. The germline CDR1 and CDR2 sequences are MNHGY and SVAAGI. The CDR3 nucleotides read TGTGCCAGCAGTTACGGACCTAGCCTCTCCTACAATGAGCAGTTCTTC. It translates to CASSYGPSLSYNEQFF.

The CDR3 loop reads CASSQSFQTGELFF. CDR3 DNA: TGTGCCAGCAGCCAATCCTTCCAGACCGGGGAGCTGTTTTTT. The J gene is TRBJ2-2, the V gene TRBV7-3; D not resolved. In germline, CDR1 is SGHTA, CDR2 FQGTGA. The CDR3 runs 14 residues. Trimming removed 5 bases at V and 5 bases at J, with 12 bases between.

CDR3: CASVIQGLEAFF. In nucleotides, the CDR3 is TGTGCCAGTGTGATCCAGGGGTTAGAAGCTTTCTTT. The V and J genes are TRBV28 and TRBJ1-1; D might be TRBD1 (6 bases). Germline-derived CDR1 and CDR2 are MDHEN and SYDVKM. The ends were cut back, 9 bases at V and 8 bases at J, with 16 bases in the middle. The CDR3 contains 12 residues.

This clonotype was seen only a few times. J is TRBJ2-5 and V is TRBV3-1, with D perhaps TRBD2 (6 bases). CDR1 is LGHDT and CDR2 is YNNKEL in the germline V gene (reference sequence). The V and J ends lost 1 base and 9 bases respectively, with 15 bases between them. The CDR3 contains 14 residues. The CDR3 loop is CASSQGDYGGAQYF. The CDR3 DNA reads TGTGCCAGCAGCCAAGGGGATTACGGCGGGGCCCAGTACTTC.

At least ten counts were recorded for this clonotype. The chain recombines TRBV2 with TRBJ2-1, with D maybe TRBD2 (6 bases). The germline CDR1 and CDR2 sequences are SNHLY and FYNNEI. The V end lost 6 bases, the J end lost 6 bases, and 21 bases lay between the germline ends. The CDR3 is 16 residues long. The CDR3 DNA sequence: TGTGCCAGCAGCAAAACCCCGGGAGTTGTGGGCAATGAGCAGTTCTTC. Translating it yields CASSKTPGVVGNEQFF. The whole variable domain, remainder taken from reference TRBV2 and TRBJ2-1, is EPEVTQTPSHQVTQMGQEVILRCVPISNHLYFYWYRQILGQKVEFLVSFYNNEISEKSEIFDDQFSVERPDGSNFTLKIRSTKLEDSAMYFCASSKTPGVVGNEQFFGPGTRLTVL.

This clonotype was observed a few times. The CDR3: CSKQGTSNYEQYF. The CDR3 DNA sequence: TGCAGTAAGCAGGGGACTAGCAACTACGAGCAGTACTTC. The chain has TRBV20-1 and TRBJ2-7, with 9 nucleotides matching TRBD2. The CDR3 covers 13 residues. The V segment lost 8 bases and the J segment 3 bases; nucleotides outside the gene matches: 8. Germline CDR1 and CDR2: DFQATT and SNEGSKA (reference sequence).

In its sample, this clonotype was seen a few times. This chain links TRBV11-2 with TRBJ2-6; D unclear. Per the germline V gene, CDR1 is SGHAT and CDR2 is FQNNGV. V shed 0 bases and J shed 0 bases, with 9 bases lying between them. The CDR3 is 17 amino acids. CDR3 amino acids: CASSLDRRSSGANVLTF. CDR3 sequence (DNA): TGTGCCAGCAGCTTAGATCGTCGGTCCTCTGGGGCCAACGTCCTGACTTTC.

This clonotype was counted a few times. V gene TRBV28 combines with J gene TRBJ1-2; D may be TRBD1 (6 bases). Trimming took 5 bases from V and 0 from J, leaving 16 bases between them. The CDR3 sequence is 16 residues long. Germline CDR1 reads MDHEN; CDR2 reads SYDVKM. The CDR3 nucleotides are TGTGCCAGCAGTCTCACCCGGACAGCGACTAACTATGGCTACACCTTC. Protein: CASSLTRTATNYGYTF.